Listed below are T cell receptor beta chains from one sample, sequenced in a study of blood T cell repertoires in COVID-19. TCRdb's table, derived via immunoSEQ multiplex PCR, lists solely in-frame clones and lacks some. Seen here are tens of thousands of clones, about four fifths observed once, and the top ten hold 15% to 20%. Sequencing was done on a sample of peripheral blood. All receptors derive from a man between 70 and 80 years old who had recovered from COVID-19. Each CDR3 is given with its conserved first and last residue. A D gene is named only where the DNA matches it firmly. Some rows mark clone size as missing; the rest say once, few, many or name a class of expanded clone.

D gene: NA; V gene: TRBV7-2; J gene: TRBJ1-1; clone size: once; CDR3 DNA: TGTGCCAGCAGCATTCAGGTGAACACTGAAGCTTTCTTT; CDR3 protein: CASSIQVNTEAFF
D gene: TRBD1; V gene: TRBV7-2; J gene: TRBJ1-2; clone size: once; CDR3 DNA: TGTGCCAGCAGCCTGACAGGGATTAACTATGGCTACACCTTC; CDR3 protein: CASSLTGINYGYTF
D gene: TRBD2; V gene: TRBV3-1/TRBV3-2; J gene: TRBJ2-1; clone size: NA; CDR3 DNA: TGTGCCAGCAGCCAGGGGGCTAGCGGGAGTGATAATGAGCAGTTCTTC; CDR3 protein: CASSQGASGSDNEQFF
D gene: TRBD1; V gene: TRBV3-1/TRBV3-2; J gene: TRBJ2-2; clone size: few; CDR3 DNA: TGTGCCAGCAGCCCTCGACAGGGTATTATGGGCGGGGAGCTGTTTTTT; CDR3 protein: CASSPRQGIMGGELFF
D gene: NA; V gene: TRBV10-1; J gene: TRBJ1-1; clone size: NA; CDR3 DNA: TGCGCCAGCCCATGCCCGGGAGGGAGGAACACTGAAGCTTTCTTT; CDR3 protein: CASPCPGGRNTEAFF
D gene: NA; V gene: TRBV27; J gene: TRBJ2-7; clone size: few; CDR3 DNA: TGTGCCAGCAGTAAGACTCAGGGGAAACTTTTCTACGAGCAGTACTTC; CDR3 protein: CASSKTQGKLFYEQYF
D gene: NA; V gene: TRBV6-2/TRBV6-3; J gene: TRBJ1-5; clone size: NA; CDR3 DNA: TGTGCCAGCAGCTTACGGGATGACGGTAATCAGCCCCAGCATTTT; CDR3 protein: CASSLRDDGNQPQHF
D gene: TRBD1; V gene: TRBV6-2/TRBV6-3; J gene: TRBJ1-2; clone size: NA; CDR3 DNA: TGTGCCAGCAGTTTCGGACAGGGGTATGGCTACACCTTC; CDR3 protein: CASSFGQGYGYTF
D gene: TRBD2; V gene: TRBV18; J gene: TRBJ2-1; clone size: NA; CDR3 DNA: TGTGCCAGCTCACCGGGACTAGCGCGGGAAGGGAATGAGCAGTTCTTC; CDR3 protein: CASSPGLAREGNEQFF
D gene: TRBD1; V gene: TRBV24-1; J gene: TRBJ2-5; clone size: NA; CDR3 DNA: TGTGCCACCAGTGTAGGGGACAGGGGCGCAGGCGGGGTAGAAGAGACCCAGTACTTC; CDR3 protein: CATSVGDRGAGGVEETQYF
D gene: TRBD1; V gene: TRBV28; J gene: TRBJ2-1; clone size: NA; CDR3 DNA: TGTGCCAGCAGCCCAGGACAGGGCAATGAGCAGTTCTTC; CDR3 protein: CASSPGQGNEQFF
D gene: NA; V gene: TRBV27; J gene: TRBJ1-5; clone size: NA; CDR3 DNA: TGTGCCAGCAGTTTTGGGGGCACGGGCAATCAGCCCCAGCATTTT; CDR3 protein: CASSFGGTGNQPQHF
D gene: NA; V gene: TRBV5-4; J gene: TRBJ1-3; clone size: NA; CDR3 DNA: TGTGCCAGCAGCTTGGGCGGGACTATCTCTGGAAACACCATATATTTT; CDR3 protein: CASSLGGTISGNTIYF
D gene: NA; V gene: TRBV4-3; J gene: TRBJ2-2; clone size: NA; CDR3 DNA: TGCGCCAGCAGCCAAGCCCCCACTCCCGGGGAGCTGTTTTTT; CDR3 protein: CASSQAPTPGELFF
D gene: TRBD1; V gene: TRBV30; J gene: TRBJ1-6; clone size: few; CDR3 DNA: TGTGCCAGAGCCGGGACAGGGGATTCACCCCTCCACTTT; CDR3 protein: CARAGTGDSPLHF
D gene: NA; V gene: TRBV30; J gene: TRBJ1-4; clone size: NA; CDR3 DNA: TGTGCCTGGAGTGTTGCAGGGGTACGAGAAAAACTGTTTTTT; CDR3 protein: CAWSVAGVREKLFF
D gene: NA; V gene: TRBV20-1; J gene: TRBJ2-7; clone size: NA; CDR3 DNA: TGCAGTGCTAGTCTGACAGCCAACTACGAGCAGTACTTC; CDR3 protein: CSASLTANYEQYF
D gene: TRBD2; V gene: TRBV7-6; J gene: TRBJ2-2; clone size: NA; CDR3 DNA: TGTGCCAGCAGCTTAAGACTAGCGGGGAACACCGGGGAGCTGTTTTTT; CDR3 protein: CASSLRLAGNTGELFF
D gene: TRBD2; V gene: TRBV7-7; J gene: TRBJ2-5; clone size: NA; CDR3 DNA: TGTGCCAGCAGCTTAGGCGGGGGGGGCCAAGAGACCCAGTACTTC; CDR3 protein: CASSLGGGGQETQYF
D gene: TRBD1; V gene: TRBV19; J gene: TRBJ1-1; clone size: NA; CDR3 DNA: TGTGCCAGTAGTAAAGGACAGGAGAACACTGAAGCTTTCTTT; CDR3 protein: CASSKGQENTEAFF
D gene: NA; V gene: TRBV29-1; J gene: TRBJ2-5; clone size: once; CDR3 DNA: TGCAGCGTTGTTGGGCCATCGGCGGAGACCCAGTACTTC; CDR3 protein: CSVVGPSAETQYF
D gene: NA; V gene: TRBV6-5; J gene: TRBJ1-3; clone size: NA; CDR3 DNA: TGTGCCAGCAATCCGGACAGCTCTGGAAACACCATATATTTT; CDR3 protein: CASNPDSSGNTIYF
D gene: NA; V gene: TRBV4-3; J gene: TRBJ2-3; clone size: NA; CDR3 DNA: TGCGCCAGCAGCCAAGATCCCACTGCCCTTGAGCAGTATTTT; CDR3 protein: CASSQDPTALEQYF
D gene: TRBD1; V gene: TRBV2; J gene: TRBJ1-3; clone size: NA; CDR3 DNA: TGTGCCAGCAGCCGGGACAGCGGCTCTGGAAACACCATATATTTT; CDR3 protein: CASSRDSGSGNTIYF
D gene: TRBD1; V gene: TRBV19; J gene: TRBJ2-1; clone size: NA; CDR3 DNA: TGTGCCAGTAGTGGCGCCGGGACAGGGGCTGAGCAGTTCTTC; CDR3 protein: CASSGAGTGAEQFF
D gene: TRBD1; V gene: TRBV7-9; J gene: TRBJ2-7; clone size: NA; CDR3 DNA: TGTGCCAGCAGCGCCCATTACAGGACAGGGATTGCCTACGAGCAGTACTTC; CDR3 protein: CASSAHYRTGIAYEQYF
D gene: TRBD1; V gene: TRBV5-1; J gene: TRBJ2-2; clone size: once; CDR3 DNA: TGCGCCAGCAGCGGACAGGCGAACACCGGGGAGCTGTTTTTT; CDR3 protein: CASSGQANTGELFF
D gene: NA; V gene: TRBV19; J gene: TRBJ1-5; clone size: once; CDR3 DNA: TGTGCCAGTACGTCTTCCGGGAGACATCAGCCCCAGCATTTT; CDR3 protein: CASTSSGRHQPQHF
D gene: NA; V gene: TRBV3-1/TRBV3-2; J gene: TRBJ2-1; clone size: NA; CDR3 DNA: TGTGCCAGCAGCCAAGTCTGGGACATTCAGTTCTTC; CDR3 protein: CASSQVWDIQFF
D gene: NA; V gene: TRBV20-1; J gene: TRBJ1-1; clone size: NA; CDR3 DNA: TGCAGTGCTAGACGAACCGACTCTGCTTTCTTT; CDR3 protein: CSARRTDSAFF
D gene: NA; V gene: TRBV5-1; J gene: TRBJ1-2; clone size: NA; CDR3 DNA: TGCGCCAGCAAGGAGGGTTTGGGTGGCTACACCTTC; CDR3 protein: CASKEGLGGYTF
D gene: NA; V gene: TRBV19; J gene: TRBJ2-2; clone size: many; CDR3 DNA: TGTGCCAGTAGTATCTCGTCTAGCGCGAACACCGGGGAGCTGTTTTTT; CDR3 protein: CASSISSSANTGELFF
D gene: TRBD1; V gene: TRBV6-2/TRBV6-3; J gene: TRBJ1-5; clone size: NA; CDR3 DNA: TGTGCCAGCAGTTCCCAACGACAGGGGGCACTTGGGCAGCCCCAGCATTTT; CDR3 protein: CASSSQRQGALGQPQHF
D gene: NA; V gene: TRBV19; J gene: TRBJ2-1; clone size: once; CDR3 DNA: TGTGCCAGTAGTGGACAGAGAGACAATGAGCAGTTCTTC; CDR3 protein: CASSGQRDNEQFF
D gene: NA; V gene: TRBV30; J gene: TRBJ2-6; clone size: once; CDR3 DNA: TGTGCCTGGAGTGACGACAGTAACTCTGGGGCCAACGTCCTGACTTTC; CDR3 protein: CAWSDDSNSGANVLTF
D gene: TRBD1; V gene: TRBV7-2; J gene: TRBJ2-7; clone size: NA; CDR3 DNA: TGTGCCAGCAGCTTTTCAGGGGGCTACGAGCAGTACTTC; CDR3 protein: CASSFSGGYEQYF
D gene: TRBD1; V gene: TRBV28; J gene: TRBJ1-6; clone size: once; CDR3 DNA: TGTGCCAGCAGACCCGGGACAGGGTTCGCCAATTCACCCCTCCACTTT; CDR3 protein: CASRPGTGFANSPLHF
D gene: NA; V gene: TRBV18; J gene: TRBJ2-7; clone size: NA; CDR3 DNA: TGTGCCAGCTCACCACCCAAGGCAGGGGTCGAGCAGTACTTC; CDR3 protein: CASSPPKAGVEQYF
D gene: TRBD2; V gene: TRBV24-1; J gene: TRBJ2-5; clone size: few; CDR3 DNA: TGTGCCACCAGTGATGGGGGGGTGGAGACCCAGTACTTC; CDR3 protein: CATSDGGVETQYF
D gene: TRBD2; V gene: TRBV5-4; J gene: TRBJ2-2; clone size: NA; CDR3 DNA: TGTGCCAGCAGTTTAGCGGGGGGGCCGGCCGGGGAGCTGTTTTTT; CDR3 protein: CASSLAGGPAGELFF
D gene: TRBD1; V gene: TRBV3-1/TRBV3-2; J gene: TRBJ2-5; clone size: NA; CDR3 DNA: TGTGCCAGCAGCTTACGGACAGGGCCGGAGACCCAGTACTTC; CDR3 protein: CASSLRTGPETQYF